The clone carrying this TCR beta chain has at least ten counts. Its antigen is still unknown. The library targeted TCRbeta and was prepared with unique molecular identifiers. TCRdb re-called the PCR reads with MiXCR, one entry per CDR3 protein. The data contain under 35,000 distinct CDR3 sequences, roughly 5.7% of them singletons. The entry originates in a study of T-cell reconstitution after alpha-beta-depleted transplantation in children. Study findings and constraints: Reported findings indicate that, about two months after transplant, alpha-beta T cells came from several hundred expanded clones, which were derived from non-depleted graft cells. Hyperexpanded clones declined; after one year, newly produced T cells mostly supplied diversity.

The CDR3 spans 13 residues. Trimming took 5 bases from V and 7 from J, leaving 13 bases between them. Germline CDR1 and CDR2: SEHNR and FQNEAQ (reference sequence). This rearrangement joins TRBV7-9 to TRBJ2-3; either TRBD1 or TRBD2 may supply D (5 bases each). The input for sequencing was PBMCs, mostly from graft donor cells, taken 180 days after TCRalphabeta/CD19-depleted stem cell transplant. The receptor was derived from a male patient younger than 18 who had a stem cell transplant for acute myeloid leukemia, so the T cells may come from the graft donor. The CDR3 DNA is TGTGCCAGCAGCGGCGGTGGGGGTAATACGCAGTATTTT. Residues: CASSGGGGNTQYF.